This T cell receptor beta chain is drawn from a study of Graves' ophthalmopathy and Graves' hyperthyroidism listed by TCRdb under 2018. Describing the broader study: Peripheral blood samples were taken at the time of initial diagnosis, before any treatment was given. TCR beta repertoire signatures were used to distinguish Graves' ophthalmopathy from Graves' hyperthyroidism and to predict progression to ophthalmopathy. In total, 120 to 150 blood samples were TCR-sequenced: 43 ophthalmopathy, approximately 80 hyperthyroidism and some 17 hyperthyroidism-to-ophthalmopathy patients. To explore V-J signatures distinguishing ophthalmopathy from hyperthyroidism, a discovery set of about a hundred patients (roughly 45 ophthalmopathy, 55 to 60 stable hyperthyroidism) was enrolled. An independent validation cohort was composed of 18 to 20 hyperthyroidism patients and 17 patients who later progressed from hyperthyroidism to ophthalmopathy. T-cell repertoires of thyroid tissue and blood were compared in more than 5 hyperthyroidism patients. Following sampling, methimazole starting at 30 mg daily was administered to hyperthyroidism patients, and high-dose intravenous methylprednisolone was administered to ophthalmopathy patients.

The study at large found these results: Ophthalmopathy was separated from stable hyperthyroidism by the 13-signature model with about 88% sensitivity and around 81% specificity in cross-validation and with 80%/75% in the test set. In validation, the model predicted ophthalmopathy progression with more than 55% sensitivity and 72% to 80% specificity; about a dozen predicted patients were CT-confirmed with GO in a median of roughly 6.8 months. No statistical method was used to set the sample size in advance, and the investigators knew which group each participant was assigned to. Most of the expanded thyroid clonotypes with a frequency above 0.001 were also detected in blood, and it was suggested that the thyroid immune response may be reflected by blood repertoires.

For repertoire sequencing, the TCR beta CDR3 regions were amplified from RNA transcripts. The first round was an RT-PCR using HTBI primers with the Qiagen OneStep RT-PCR kit, and this first round was followed by a second-round multiplex PCR, then size selection and purification. The libraries underwent paired-end sequencing with 100 bp reads on an Illumina HiSeq2000. In the authors' own workflow: Reads were processed with SOAPnuke, discarding reads with adapters, uncalled bases, mean Phred below 15, or no exact constant-primer or identifier match. COPE v1.2.5 was used to merge high-quality paired reads. Each unique nucleotide sequence was defined as a clonotype, and clonotypes were aligned to IMGT TRB V, D and J references with MiTCR v1.1. The analysis was limited to V-J combinations with a frequency above 0.0001, which together covered 99% to 99.2% of repertoires. For each V-J combination, a TCR clonal expansion and chaos score was defined as F50 clonal expansion divided by the chaos observed in the TCRdist matrix. Features were reduced by Welch's t-statistics and random forest to some 13 V-J combinations, which fed a naive Bayes classifier. Thyroid-blood repertoire similarity was quantified with the Morisita-Horn index. TCRdb handled the public reads itself, with Q25 trimming in fastp and clone calling in MiXCR, and kept productive beta chains. Each entry is one CDR3 protein sequence, shown with its most common DNA and genes. None of the V and J calls come from the authors' own analysis; TCRdb made them. For this sample the table gives 23,000 or so distinct CDR3 sequences, of which about 44% were detected only once. The ten largest make up 6.5% of the sample.

Hyperthyroidism was defined as stable when no progression to ophthalmopathy occurred within 18 months of follow-up. Hyperthyroidism patients were newly diagnosed, with disease duration under 2 months, and aged 18 to 65 years. Patients with other autoimmune diseases, uncontrolled infections, pregnancy or lactation were excluded from the study. Diagnosis relied on clinical symptoms, serum thyroxine, TRAb, thyroid ultrasound and orbital computed tomography. Using Ficoll-Paque density gradient centrifugation, PBMCs were isolated from 9.5 to 10 ml of fresh peripheral blood. Total RNA was extracted with Trizol reagent and quality-checked on an Agilent 2100 Bioanalyzer. As concerns this clonotype: Its antigen specificity is not known. Base qualities are not at hand, and no much larger clone is one base apart.

V lost 6 bases and J lost 3 bases; the stretch between them is 17 bases long. CDR1 and CDR2, looked up from the germline V gene, are SGHAT and FQNNGV. The CDR3 numbers 15 residues from cysteine through phenylalanine. CDR3 DNA only is kept here, 45 bases in frame from base 1. The TCR comes from an adult woman with stable Graves' hyperthyroidism. The chain is encoded by TRBV11-2 joined to TRBJ2-5; 8 matching bases give a weak D call of TRBD1. Sequenced material: peripheral blood. The CDR3: CASRFTGGAEETQYF. DNA sequence: TGTGCCAGCAGGTTTACAGGGGGGGCAGAAGAGACCCAGTACTTC.